Presented here are 16 T cell receptor beta chains from one specimen sequenced in a study of cytomegalovirus exposure and HLA in healthy donors. The PCR contained 60 Vbeta and 13 Jbeta primers. The table came from immunoSEQ multiplex PCR; TCRdb's copy has only in-frame clones and leaves some out. The sample includes 100,000 to 150,000 clones, 70% to 85% of them seen just once. The specimen sequenced was PBMCs. The source of these receptors is a male donor in good health and CMV-seropositive.

The chain uses TRBV19 and TRBJ1-2, with D possibly TRBD1 on 5 matching bases. Germline lookup yields CDR1 LNHDA and CDR2 SQIVND (reference sequence). V shed 4 bases and J shed 3 bases, with 6 bases lying between them. The CDR3 is made up of 12 amino acids. The CDR3 reads CASSRGDYGYTF. The CDR3 bases are TGTGCCAGTAGTAGGGGGGACTATGGCTACACCTTC.

CDR3 nucleotides: TGTGCCAGCCTCTATTCTAATGAGCAGTTCTTC. It yields the protein CASLYSNEQFF. The chain links TRBV28 to TRBJ2-1; D gene uncertain. This CDR3 has 11 residues. With 8 bases removed from V and 7 bases from J, the gap between germline ends came to 9 bases. The V gene's germline CDR1 is MDHEN and CDR2 SYDVKM.

V and J are TRBV5-6 and TRBJ1-1; the D gene is possibly TRBD1 (6 bases). This CDR3 comprises 16 residues. V gave up 1 base and J gave up 4 bases, with 17 bases separating them. The germline V gene has CDR1 SGHDT and CDR2 YYEEEE. The CDR3 loop reads CASSLFGGRGSTEAFF. CDR3 DNA sequence: TGTGCCAGCAGCTTGTTTGGGGGGCGCGGGAGCACTGAAGCTTTCTTT.

This chain links TRBV27 with TRBJ2-1; the match to TRBD2 covers 11 bases. This CDR3 comprises 14 residues. Losses at the gene ends were 6 bases for V and 6 bases for J; bases not matched to a gene: 4. Germline V gene lookup returns CDR1 MNHEY and CDR2 SMNVEV (reference sequence). The CDR3 protein is CASRISGRANEQFF. CDR3 nucleotides: TGTGCCAGCAGAATTAGCGGGAGGGCCAATGAGCAGTTCTTC.

Concerning this clone: One junction end does not reproduce the germline sequence, and a read error may be involved. The chain carries TRBV7-9 and TRBJ2-7, with a possible D match to TRBD1 (5 bases). This CDR3 region has 11 residues. Germline V CDR1 and CDR2: SEHNR, FQNEAQ (reference sequence). CDR3 residues: CASSSRTPLIF. DNA of the CDR3: TGTGCCAGCAGCTCGAGGACACCGCTGATCTTC.

The chain recombines TRBV11-2 with TRBJ2-7, with 8 bases fitting TRBD1. Germline trimming cut 1 base from V and 3 bases from J; bases unmatched to any gene: 8. CDR3 size: 16 residues. Germline assignment: CDR1 SGHAT and CDR2 FQNNGV. CDR3 protein: CASSLALGQVLYEQYF. For the CDR3, the DNA is TGTGCCAGCAGCTTAGCTCTGGGACAGGTTCTCTACGAGCAGTACTTC.

The J gene is TRBJ1-3, the V gene TRBV7-2; TRBD1 might be the D (6 bases). The V end was cut by 1 base, the J end by 0 bases, with 7 bases between. The germline V gene encodes CDR1 SGHTA and CDR2 FQGNSA. CDR3 length: 15 amino acids. The CDR3: CASSLVGGSGNTIYF. As DNA, the CDR3 is TGTGCCAGCAGCTTAGTAGGGGGCTCTGGAAACACCATATATTTT.

The chain links TRBV7-9 to TRBJ1-2; no clear D gene. Germline CDR1 and CDR2: SEHNR and FQNEAQ (reference sequence). The CDR3 covers 14 residues. Deletions cut 6 bases from V and 4 bases from J, with 15 bases between. The CDR3 sequence: CASREPRAGYGYTF. The CDR3 DNA sequence: TGTGCCAGCAGGGAGCCCAGAGCGGGCTATGGCTACACCTTC.

The V and J genes are TRBV4-1 and TRBJ2-7, with 8 bases lining up with TRBD2. This CDR3 has 13 residues. V dropped 4 bases and J dropped 5; count of bases not matched to a gene: 4. Germline loops: CDR1 MGHRA, CDR2 YSYEKL. The CDR3 protein is CASSPAGDDEQYF. DNA for the CDR3: TGCGCCAGCAGCCCAGCGGGAGATGACGAGCAGTACTTC.

This clone was observed once. The rearrangement links TRBV4-2 to TRBJ2-5; TRBD2 matches 8 bases. This CDR3 has 16 amino acids. V was pared by 1 base and J by 4 bases, with 8 bases of the junction left unmatched. Per the germline V gene, CDR1 is LGHNA and CDR2 is YNFKEQ. The CDR3 DNA sequence: TGTGCCAGCAGCCAAGCCCCCACGGGAGGGGGAGAGACCCAGTACTTC. Its translation: CASSQAPTGGGETQYF.

This clone appeared a single time. This rearrangement joins TRBV2 to TRBJ1-6, with D perhaps TRBD1 (6 bases). CDR1 is SNHLY, CDR2 FYNNEI, per germline. This CDR3 region has 14 residues. V was shortened by 7 bases and J by 7 bases, with 14 bases between the two germline ends. The CDR3 reads CASTADSKNSPLHF. CDR3 nucleotide sequence: TGTGCCAGCACCGCGGACAGTAAGAATTCACCCCTCCACTTT.

The chain recombines TRBV2 with TRBJ1-1, with no clear D. The CDR3 totals 13 residues. Germline V gene lookup returns CDR1 SNHLY and CDR2 FYNNEI. Trimming removed 7 bases from V and 4 bases from J, with 13 bases in between. The CDR3 is CASIKDRGTEAFF. In nucleotides, the CDR3 is TGTGCCAGCATAAAGGACCGGGGCACTGAAGCTTTCTTT.

This clone was seen a single time. This chain links TRBV7-9 with TRBJ1-2; TRBD1 aligns across 8 bases. J lost 8 bases, V lost 5 bases, and 7 bases had no gene match. This CDR3 contains 13 residues. Germline V gene data show CDR1 as SEHNR and CDR2 as FQNEAQ (reference sequence). As DNA, the CDR3 is TGTGCCAGCAGCCCCCGACAGGGGTACGGCTACACCTTC. Its protein product is CASSPRQGYGYTF. Supplemented by reference TRBV7-9 and TRBJ1-2, the full variable domain reads DTGVSQNPRHKITKRGQNVTFRCDPISEHNRLYWYRQTLGQGPEFLTYFQNEAQLEKSRLLSDRFSAERPKGSFSTLEIQRTEQGDSAMYLCASSPRQGYGYTFGSGTRLTVV.

This chain connects TRBV5-1 to TRBJ2-2, with D possibly matching TRBD1 (5 bases). Germline CDR1 SGHRS, CDR2 YFSETQ. Trimming left V 5 bases short and J 6 bases short, with 20 bases between. CDR3 length equals 16 residues. CDR3 residues: CASRLFSRVGSGELFF. The CDR3, as DNA: TGCGCCAGCAGATTATTTAGCAGGGTTGGATCCGGGGAGCTGTTTTTT.

This chain uses TRBV19 with TRBJ2-1; D possibly corresponds to TRBD2 (6 bases). CDR3 length equals 17 residues. Per the germline V gene, CDR1 is LNHDA and CDR2 is SQIVND (reference sequence). V lost 3 bases to trimming and J lost 1 base, with 16 bases between them. The CDR3 coding sequence is TGTGCCAGTAGTATGGCCCCTAGCGCCAAATCCTACAATGAGCAGTTCTTC. It encodes CASSMAPSAKSYNEQFF.

J is TRBJ2-5 and V is TRBV4-1; D uncertain. Germline loops: CDR1 MGHRA, CDR2 YSYEKL. The CDR3 covers 14 residues. V lost 2 bases and J lost 5, with 12 bases in between. The CDR3, as DNA: TGCGCCAGCAGCCAAACGTACATGGTGGAGACCCAGTACTTC. Amino acids: CASSQTYMVETQYF.